The 9 T cell receptor beta chains presented below share a single source sample, sequenced in a study of T cell responses to AZD1222 COVID-19 vaccine. Sequenced by immunoSEQ multiplex PCR; TCRdb stores in-frame clones only, minus some. The table has roughly 99,000 clones, about 85% seen once; the top ten hold 4.5% to 5.5%. The sequencing used peripheral blood, collected 28 days after the second AZD1222 dose. These receptor sequences come from an adult who received the AZD1222 COVID-19 vaccine.

V is TRBV5-4 and J is TRBJ2-7; D might be TRBD1 (7 bases). Germline V gene lookup returns CDR1 SGHNT and CDR2 YYREEE (reference sequence). V was shortened by 4 bases and J by 6 bases, with 17 bases between the two germline ends. The CDR3 has 14 residues. The CDR3 coding sequence is TGTGCCAGCAGCCCGAGGACAGGAGCGGGCGAGCAGTACTTC. It codes for CASSPRTGAGEQYF.

The rearrangement uses TRBV10-3 and TRBJ1-2, with D perhaps TRBD1 (5 bases). Germline V gene lookup returns CDR1 ENHRY and CDR2 SYGVKD. Trimming removed 4 bases from V and 14 bases from J, with 20 bases in between. The CDR3 is made up of 13 amino acids. CDR3 sequence: CAISGYGTARGTF. CDR3 coding DNA: TGTGCCATCAGTGGGTATGGGACGGCCCGGGGAACCTTC.

The V and J genes are TRBV5-4 and TRBJ2-3, with D maybe TRBD1 (6 bases). Germline CDR1 is SGHNT and CDR2 is YYREEE (reference sequence). This CDR3 region has 16 residues. Trimming stripped 0 bases from V and 2 bases from J, with 13 bases between. The CDR3: CASSLVRDTFTDTQYF. As DNA, the CDR3 is TGTGCCAGCAGCTTGGTAAGGGACACATTCACAGATACGCAGTATTTT.

The chain couples TRBV5-1 to TRBJ1-1, with TRBD1 as a possible D gene (6 bases). The CDR3 covers 14 residues. Germline V gene sequence: CDR1 SGHRS, CDR2 YFSETQ. With 5 bases removed from V and 0 bases from J, the gap between germline ends came to 11 bases. Here the CDR3 reads CASREGVMNTEAFF. In nucleotides, the CDR3 is TGCGCCAGCAGAGAGGGGGTGATGAACACTGAAGCTTTCTTT.

V and J are TRBV3-1 (or the pseudogene TRBV3-2) and TRBJ1-6; possibly TRBD1 for D (5 bases). CDR3 length: 15 residues. With 4 bases removed from V and 2 bases from J, the gap between germline ends came to 9 bases. Germline V gives CDR1 LGHDT, CDR2 YNNKEL (reference sequence). The CDR3 loop is CASSPQGAYNSPLHF. In nucleotides, the CDR3 is TGTGCCAGCAGCCCCCAAGGGGCCTATAATTCACCCCTCCACTTT.

This chain links TRBV19 with TRBJ1-4; 9 bases line up with TRBD1. This CDR3 has 14 amino acids. V was pared by 6 bases and J by 7 bases, with 6 bases of the junction left unmatched. The germline CDR1 and CDR2 sequences are LNHDA and SQIVND (reference sequence). CDR3 nucleotide sequence: TGTGCCAGTAGATTACAGGGGGCAGGTGAAAAACTGTTTTTT. The encoded protein is CASRLQGAGEKLFF.

This sequence joins TRBV28 and TRBJ2-7; no clear D gene. The CDR3 contains 15 residues. The germline V gene has CDR1 MDHEN and CDR2 SYDVKM. Trimming took off 4 bases at V and 3 bases at J, with 16 bases between the two ends. The CDR3 loop is CASSSRAEASYEQYF. The CDR3 DNA reads as TGTGCCAGCAGTTCTAGGGCCGAGGCGAGCTACGAGCAGTACTTC.

The sample holds a few counts of this clone. V gene TRBV28 combines with J gene TRBJ1-3; TRBD1 aligns across 7 bases. CDR1 is MDHEN and CDR2 is SYDVKM in the germline V gene. The CDR3 contains 14 residues. After removal of 5 bases from V and 4 bases from J, the junction contained 5 bases not matched to a gene. CDR3 bases: TGTGCCAGCAGTCTCGGGACAGCCGGAAACACCATATATTTT. Protein sequence: CASSLGTAGNTIYF.

This rearrangement joins TRBV23-1 to TRBJ2-7; 9 positions match TRBD1. TRBV23-1 is labeled an ORF, and its function is uncertain. There are 15 residues in the CDR3. J gave up 3 bases and V 6 bases, and 9 bases lay outside the gene matches. CDR3 bases: TGCGCCAGCAGCCTGATACAGGGGGCCGGCTACGAGCAGTACTTC. This sequence encodes CASSLIQGAGYEQYF.